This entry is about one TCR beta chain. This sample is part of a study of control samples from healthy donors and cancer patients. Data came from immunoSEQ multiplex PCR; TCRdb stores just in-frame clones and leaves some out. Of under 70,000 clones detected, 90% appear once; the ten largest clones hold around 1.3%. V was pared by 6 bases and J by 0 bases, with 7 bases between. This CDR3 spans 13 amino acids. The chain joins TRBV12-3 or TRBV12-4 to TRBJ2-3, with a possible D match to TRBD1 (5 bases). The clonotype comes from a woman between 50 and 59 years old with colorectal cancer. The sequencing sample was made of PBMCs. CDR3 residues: CASRGRSTDTQYF. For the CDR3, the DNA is TGTGCCAGCAGGGGGCGGAGCACAGATACGCAGTATTTT.